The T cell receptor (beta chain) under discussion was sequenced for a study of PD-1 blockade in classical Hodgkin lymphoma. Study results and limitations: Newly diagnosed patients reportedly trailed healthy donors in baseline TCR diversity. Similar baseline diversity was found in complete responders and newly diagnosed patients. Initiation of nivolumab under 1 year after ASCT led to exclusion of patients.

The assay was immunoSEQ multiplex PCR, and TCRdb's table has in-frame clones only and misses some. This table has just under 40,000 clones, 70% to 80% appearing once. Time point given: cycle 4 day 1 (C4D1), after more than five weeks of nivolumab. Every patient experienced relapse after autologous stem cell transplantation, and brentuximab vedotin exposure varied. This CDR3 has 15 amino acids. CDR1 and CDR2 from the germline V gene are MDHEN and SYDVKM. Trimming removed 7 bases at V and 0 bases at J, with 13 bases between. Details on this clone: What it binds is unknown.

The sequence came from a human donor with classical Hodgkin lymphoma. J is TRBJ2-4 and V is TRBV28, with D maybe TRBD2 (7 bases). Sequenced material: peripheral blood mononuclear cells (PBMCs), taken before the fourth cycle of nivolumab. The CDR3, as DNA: TGTGCCAGCAATTGGCGGGGGCCAGCCAAAAACATTCAGTACTTC. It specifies CASNWRGPAKNIQYF.